These T cell receptor beta chains were read from a single sample in a study of T cell responses to AZD1222 COVID-19 vaccine. The protocol was immunoSEQ multiplex PCR, while the TCRdb copy is restricted to in-frame clones and leaves out a portion. Of 130,000 to 150,000 clones in the sample, 85% to 90% were seen once. This sample comprised peripheral blood, obtained on day 0 of AZD1222 vaccination. These receptors were taken from an adult in good health. CDR3s include the opening cysteine and the closing phenylalanine or tryptophan. A D gene is named only where the DNA matches it firmly. Clone sizes are given selectively: once, few, many, or a class where the clone is expanded.

j_gene,abundance,d_gene,v_gene,CDR3nt,CDR3aa
TRBJ1-1,.,TRBD1,TRBV19,TGTGCCAGCGAGCACACAGGGGGCACTGAAGCTTTCTTT,CASEHTGGTEAFF
TRBJ2-1,.,TRBD2,TRBV30,TGTGCCTGGAGGGATCTAGCGGGGGGGTACAATGAGCAGTTCTTC,CAWRDLAGGYNEQFF
TRBJ2-7,.,.,TRBV7-6,TGTGCCAGCAGCTTAGGAGTCGGGGGGCTGGACGAGCAGTACTTC,CASSLGVGGLDEQYF
TRBJ1-3,few,.,TRBV28,TGTGCCACCTCCGGAGGACATTTCTCTGGAAACACCATATATTTT,CATSGGHFSGNTIYF
TRBJ2-1,.,TRBD2,TRBV7-2,TGTGCCAGCAGCCAAGGTGCGGGAGGGTTTGAGCAGTTCTTC,CASSQGAGGFEQFF
TRBJ1-4,once,.,TRBV5-5,TGTGCCAGCAGCTTTTCCGGGGCGACTACTAATGAAAAACTGTTTTTT,CASSFSGATTNEKLFF
TRBJ2-1,.,.,TRBV9,TGTGCCAGCAGCGTAGGTGAGGGTAAGCAGTTCTTC,CASSVGEGKQFF
TRBJ1-5,once,.,TRBV3-1/TRBV3-2,TGTGCCAGCAGCCTCCGAGATCAGCCCCAGCATTTT,CASSLRDQPQHF
TRBJ1-2,.,TRBD1,TRBV5-4,TGTGCCAGCAGCGCCCGACAGGGTAGGGGTGGCTACACCTTC,CASSARQGRGGYTF
TRBJ2-1,.,TRBD2,TRBV20-1,TGCAGTGGGACTAGCGGGTTTGAGCAGTTCTTC,CSGTSGFEQFF
TRBJ2-2,.,.,TRBV14,TGTGCCAGCAGCCTTCTGACGAGGCTCCCGAACACCGGGGAGCTGTTTTTT,CASSLLTRLPNTGELFF